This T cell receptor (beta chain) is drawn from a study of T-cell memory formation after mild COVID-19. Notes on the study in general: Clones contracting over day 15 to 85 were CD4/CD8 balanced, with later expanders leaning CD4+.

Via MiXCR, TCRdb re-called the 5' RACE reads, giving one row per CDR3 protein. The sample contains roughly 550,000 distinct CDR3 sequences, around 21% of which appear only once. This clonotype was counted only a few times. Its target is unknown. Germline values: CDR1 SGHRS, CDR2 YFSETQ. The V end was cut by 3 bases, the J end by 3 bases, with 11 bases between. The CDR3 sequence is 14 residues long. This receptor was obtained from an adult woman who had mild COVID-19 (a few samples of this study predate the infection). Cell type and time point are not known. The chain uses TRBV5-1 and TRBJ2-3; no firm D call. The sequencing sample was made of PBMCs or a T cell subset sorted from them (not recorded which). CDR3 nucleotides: TGCGCCAGCAGCTCTACGAAGCGAACAGATACGCAGTATTTT. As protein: CASSSTKRTDTQYF. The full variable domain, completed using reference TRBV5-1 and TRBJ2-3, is KAGVTQTPRYLIKTRGQQVTLSCSPISGHRSVSWYQQTPGQGLQFLFEYFSETQRNKGNFPGRFSGRQFSNSRSEMNVSTLELGDSALYLCASSSTKRTDTQYFGPGTRLTVL.